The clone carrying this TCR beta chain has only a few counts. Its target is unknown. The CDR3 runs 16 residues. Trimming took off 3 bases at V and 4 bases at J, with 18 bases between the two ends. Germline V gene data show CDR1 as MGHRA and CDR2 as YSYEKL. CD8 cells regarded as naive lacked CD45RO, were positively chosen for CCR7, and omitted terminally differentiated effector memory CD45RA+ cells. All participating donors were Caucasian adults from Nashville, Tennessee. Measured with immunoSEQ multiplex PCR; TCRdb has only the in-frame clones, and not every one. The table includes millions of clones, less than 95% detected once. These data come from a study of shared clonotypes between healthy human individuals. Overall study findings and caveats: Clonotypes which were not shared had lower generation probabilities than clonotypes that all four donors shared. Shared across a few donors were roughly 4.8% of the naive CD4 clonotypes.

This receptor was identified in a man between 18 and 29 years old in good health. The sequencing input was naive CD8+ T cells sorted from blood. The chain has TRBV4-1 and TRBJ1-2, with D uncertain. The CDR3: CASSQARVERSYGYTF. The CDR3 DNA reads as TGCGCCAGCAGCCAGGCTAGAGTGGAACGGAGCTATGGCTACACCTTC.